This TCR beta chain was captured by sequencing in a study of identical twins. CDR1 is MDHEN, CDR2 SYDVKM, per germline. The CDR3 contains 12 residues. Through template switching, a universal primer site was introduced, and the cDNA contained unique molecular identifiers. MiXCR, applied by TCRdb to the 5' RACE reads, yields one record per CDR3 protein. Among 690,000 or so distinct CDR3 sequences, 6% to 6.5% were seen once, and the ten largest hold under 2%. Each donor (without exception) was a healthy Caucasian. Study-level findings and limits: Out-of-frame alpha sequences shared by twins showed excess low generation probability. Zero-insertion analyses might be partly confounded by invariant T cells like MAIT and iNKT.

A remark on this clonotype: The antigen is unknown. At one end the junction does not follow the germline gene, possibly because of a read error.

The sequence derives from a man aged 18 to 29 in good health. This chain connects TRBV28 to TRBJ2-3; TRBD1 is a possible D gene (5 bases). Sequencing was done on a sample of naive T cells sorted from blood. The CDR3 loop reads CASHSGTGTQYF. In nucleotides, the CDR3 is TGTGCCAGCCATTCGGGCACAGGTACGCAGTATTTT.